This T cell receptor (beta chain) emerged from a study of CD8+ T cells in alopecia areata. Germline V gene data show CDR1 as MNHEY and CDR2 as SVGAGI. The CDR3 covers 13 residues. With 7 bases removed from V and 2 bases from J, the gap between germline ends came to 12 bases. Treatment of the sample: oral pan-JAK inhibitor, 5-10 mg twice daily. Extraction of RNA preceded its reverse transcription into cDNA, which served as the sequencing template. Data came from immunoSEQ multiplex PCR; TCRdb stores just in-frame clones and leaves some out. Of approximately 210,000 clones listed, about 40% are singletons. This clone was recorded once.

This chain joins TRBV6-5 and TRBJ2-7, with D possibly TRBD2 on 7 matching bases. The specimen comprised CD4+ T cells sorted from blood, sampled between weeks 36 and 40, from a patient treated with tofacitinib. The clonotype comes from a human donor with alopecia areata. The DNA of the CDR3 is TGTGCCAGCACCAGGGAGGGGGCCTACGAGCAGTACTTC. It yields the protein CASTREGAYEQYF.